These 22 T cell receptor beta chains share one sample of origin, sequenced in a study of blood T cell repertoires in COVID-19. Produced via immunoSEQ multiplex PCR; TCRdb's table is partial and in-frame only. The table records roughly 260,000 clones, around 86% of them present only once. Sample: peripheral blood. The receptors come from a man aged 40-49 years who had recovered from COVID-19.

This chain uses TRBV19 with TRBJ1-1; TRBD1 agrees at 8 bases. Germline values: CDR1 LNHDA, CDR2 SQIVND (reference sequence). This CDR3 is 14 amino acids long. Trimming at V came to 2 bases and at J to 5 bases, leaving 4 bases not matched to a gene. The DNA for the CDR3 is TGTGCCAGTAGTATACAGGGGGCTGGTACTGAAGCTTTCTTT. Protein product: CASSIQGAGTEAFF.

Here the CDR3 DNA reads TGTGCCAGCAGCTCCCTACCCACTAGCACAGATACGCAGTATTTT. Protein product: CASSSLPTSTDTQYF. The chain combines TRBV7-3 with TRBJ2-3; no reliable D call. Germline loops: CDR1 SGHTA, CDR2 FQGTGA. The CDR3 is 15 amino acids. V was clipped by 4 bases and J by 0 bases, with 11 bases between them.

This clone was seen more than once but under ten times. The chain joins TRBV11-1 to TRBJ1-1, with 7 bases that match TRBD1. CDR1 and CDR2 (germline): SGHAT, FQDESV (reference sequence). The length of the CDR3 is 14 residues. V was clipped by 5 bases and J by 8 bases; unmatched bases: 11. Here the CDR3 DNA reads TGTGCCAGCAGCCAATACCGAGGGGGCGGGGAAGCTTTCTTT. This translates into CASSQYRGGGEAFF.

This chain connects TRBV2 to TRBJ1-2; no clear D. The CDR3 is 12 residues long. Germline CDR1 reads SNHLY; CDR2 reads FYNNEI. V was cut by 7 bases and J by 7 bases, with 13 bases left in between. For the CDR3, the DNA is TGTGCCAGCAAATTGTCAGGTCGTGGCTACACCTTC. Translated, it gives CASKLSGRGYTF.

This clone was seen a single time. V usage is TRBV5-6 and J usage is TRBJ2-7, with D possibly being TRBD2 (5 bases). This CDR3 contains 16 residues. Per the germline V gene, CDR1 is SGHDT and CDR2 is YYEEEE. V was pared by 1 base and J by 2 bases, with 16 bases between. In nucleotides, the CDR3 is TGTGCCAGCAGCTTGTCGGCGGGTGAAGATACCTACGAGCAGTACTTC. Translated: CASSLSAGEDTYEQYF.

V is TRBV10-3 and J is TRBJ1-5; TRBD1 might be the D (5 bases). Germline CDR1 is ENHRY and CDR2 is SYGVKD. Trimming removed 4 bases at V and 4 bases at J, with 8 bases between. The CDR3 loop spans 13 amino acids. CDR3 sequence reads: CAISGGLNQPQHF. The CDR3 DNA sequence: TGTGCCATCAGTGGGGGCTTAAATCAGCCCCAGCATTTT.

The V call is TRBV5-4, the J call TRBJ1-2, with unresolved D. This CDR3 region has 12 residues. The germline V gene has CDR1 SGHNT and CDR2 YYREEE (reference sequence). The germline V and J ends were trimmed by 0 bases and 11 bases, with 11 bases remaining between them. CDR3: CASSLVTSGYTF. Written as DNA, the CDR3 is TGTGCCAGCAGCTTGGTCACCTCGGGGTACACCTTC.

The chain couples TRBV7-9 to TRBJ2-5; D is unclear. From germline, CDR1 is SEHNR and CDR2 FQNEAQ (reference sequence). The CDR3 consists of 14 residues. The V end was cut by 5 bases, the J end by 2 bases, with 12 bases between. CDR3 protein: CASSHAMIQETQYF. DNA for the CDR3: TGTGCCAGCAGCCATGCTATGATACAAGAGACCCAGTACTTC.

The chain recombines TRBV14 with TRBJ2-3, with D possibly TRBD1 on 6 matching bases. The germline V and J ends were trimmed by 4 bases and 3 bases, with 17 bases remaining between them. The CDR3 extends over 16 amino acids. Germline assignment: CDR1 SGHDN and CDR2 FVKESK. CDR3 nucleotides: TGTGCCAGCAGCCCACACCTTAGGGGGAATACAGATACGCAGTATTTT. This gives the protein CASSPHLRGNTDTQYF.

J is TRBJ1-2 and V is TRBV18; 7 bases map to TRBD1. This CDR3 has 15 amino acids. V was clipped by 3 bases and J by 6 bases; unmatched bases: 10. The germline V gene encodes CDR1 KGHSH and CDR2 LQKENI. CDR3 loop: CASSPILRQGDGYTF. The CDR3 DNA follows: TGTGCCAGCTCACCTATCTTACGACAGGGAGATGGCTACACCTTC. The full variable domain, in which reference TRBV18 and TRBJ1-2 provide the parts outside the CDR3, is NAGVMQNPRHLVRRRGQEARLRCSPMKGHSHVYWYRQLPEEGLKFMVYLQKENIIDESGMPKERFSAEFPKEGPSILRIQQVVRGDSAAYFCASSPILRQGDGYTFGSGTRLTVV.

This rearrangement joins TRBV7-3 to TRBJ1-2; D is perhaps TRBD1 (5 bases). Deletions cut 5 bases from V and 6 bases from J, with 19 bases between. Looked up from germline, CDR1 is SGHTA and CDR2 is FQGTGA. The CDR3 runs to 15 residues. CDR3 in amino acids: CASSVVGGFYDGYTF. The CDR3 DNA reads as TGTGCCAGCAGCGTGGTTGGGGGGTTTTATGATGGCTACACCTTC.

The V gene is TRBV9, the J gene TRBJ2-1; 14 nucleotides match TRBD2. This CDR3 is built from 18 residues. V lost 4 bases and J lost 7; bases outside the gene matches: 13. The germline V gene encodes CDR1 SGDLS and CDR2 YYNGEE. This CDR3 reads CASSPLPGLAGARNEQFF. The CDR3 DNA is TGTGCCAGCAGCCCTCTCCCGGGACTAGCGGGAGCCAGGAATGAGCAGTTCTTC.

This clone was counted many times. Here the CDR3 reads CASKAGRGSGNTIYF. In DNA form, the CDR3 reads TGTGCCAGTAAGGCTGGGCGGGGGTCTGGAAACACCATATATTTT. V is TRBV19 and J is TRBJ1-3, with D possibly TRBD1 on 5 matching bases. The CDR3 spans 15 residues. CDR1 LNHDA and CDR2 SQIVND come from the germline V gene (reference sequence). V was trimmed by 7 bases and J by 1 base, leaving 14 bases between them.

DNA of the CDR3: TGTGCCAGCTTAAGTCGCGGGTCCCTAGCCAAAAACATTCAGTACTTC. It encodes CASLSRGSLAKNIQYF. This chain connects TRBV6-6 to TRBJ2-4; D possibly corresponds to TRBD2 (5 bases). Per the germline V gene, CDR1 is MNHNY and CDR2 is SVGAGI (reference sequence). The CDR3 is 16 residues long. V lost 8 bases to trimming and J lost 0 bases, with 17 bases between them.

This clone showed up just a few times. The chain joins TRBV15 to TRBJ1-2; TRBD1 agrees at 8 bases. The J segment lost 7 bases and the V segment lost 0 bases, leaving 4 bases of the junction unmatched. This CDR3 is built from 14 residues. The germline V gene encodes CDR1 LNHNV and CDR2 YYDKDF (reference sequence). CDR3 protein: CATSRDLTGAGYTF. In nucleotides, the CDR3 is TGTGCCACCAGCAGAGATCTGACAGGGGCTGGCTACACCTTC.

The V and J genes are TRBV5-1 and TRBJ1-5, with D perhaps matching TRBD1 (6 bases). V was clipped by 4 bases and J by 2 bases, with 7 bases between them. This CDR3 has 13 amino acids. Germline assignment: CDR1 SGHRS and CDR2 YFSETQ. CDR3 in amino acids: CASSPGGNQPQHF. DNA of the CDR3: TGCGCCAGCAGCCCAGGGGGCAATCAGCCCCAGCATTTT.

About this clone: This CDR3 is also generated by other DNA sequences in the sample. This rearrangement joins TRBV9 to TRBJ1-5, with D unclear. CDR3 length: 13 residues. Between the trimmed V and J ends, which lost 2 bases and 2 bases, there was a span of 5 bases. Germline-derived CDR1 and CDR2 are SGDLS and YYNGEE. In nucleotides, the CDR3 is TGTGCCAGCAGCGTGAGCGGCAATCAGCCCCAGCATTTT. Protein sequence: CASSVSGNQPQHF.

The CDR3 DNA reads TGTGCCAGCAGTCAAGTCCCGGGACTAGCGGGAGCTAATGAGCAGTTCTTC. Translation: CASSQVPGLAGANEQFF. The chain employs TRBV6-2 or TRBV6-3 and TRBJ2-1; 14 nucleotides match TRBD2. CDR1 and CDR2 from the germline V gene are MNHEY and SVGEGT. The CDR3 covers 17 residues. The V segment lost 5 bases and the J segment 7 bases; nucleotides outside the gene matches: 10.

The V gene is TRBV28, the J gene TRBJ1-1, with D possibly matching TRBD1 (6 bases). This CDR3 has 15 residues. Germline V gene lookup returns CDR1 MDHEN and CDR2 SYDVKM. V was cut by 5 bases and J by 7 bases, with 20 bases left in between. The CDR3 bases are TGTGCCAGCAGTCTCCCCGGGGGGGGCGCTAATGAAGCTTTCTTT. Encoded protein: CASSLPGGGANEAFF.

The V and J genes are TRBV7-2 and TRBJ2-7; TRBD1 aligns across 8 bases. Losses at the gene ends were 5 bases for V and 7 bases for J; bases not matched to a gene: 16. The germline gives CDR1 SGHTA, CDR2 FQGNSA. The CDR3 covers 16 residues. CDR3 sequence (DNA): TGTGCCAGCAGCCCGGGGACAGGATCTTACGTTGGGGAGCAGTACTTC. This sequence encodes CASSPGTGSYVGEQYF.

This clone came up once. The CDR3 sequence is CAWSVGGARQPQHF. CDR3 in DNA: TGTGCCTGGAGTGTAGGGGGAGCTCGGCAGCCCCAGCATTTT. V and J are TRBV30 and TRBJ1-5; D is possibly TRBD1 (6 bases). Trimming pared 0 bases from V and 7 bases from J, leaving 13 bases between. The CDR3 totals 14 residues. Germline V gives CDR1 GTSNPN, CDR2 SVGIG (reference sequence). The whole variable domain, remainder taken from reference TRBV30 and TRBJ1-5, is SQTIHQWPATLVQPVGSPLSLECTVEGTSNPNLYWYRQAAGRGLQLLFYSVGIGQISSEVPQNLSASRPQDRQFILSSKKLLLSDSGFYLCAWSVGGARQPQHFGDGTRLSIL.

The chain combines TRBV11-2 with TRBJ1-6; 7 bases line up with TRBD1. Per germline, CDR1 SGHAT and CDR2 FQNNGV. The CDR3 length is 14 residues. The trim removed 1 base at V and 7 bases at J, leaving 1 base unmatched. CDR3 sequence: CASSLAGGNSPLHF. The DNA of the CDR3 is TGTGCCAGCAGCTTAGCAGGGGGGAATTCACCCCTCCACTTT.